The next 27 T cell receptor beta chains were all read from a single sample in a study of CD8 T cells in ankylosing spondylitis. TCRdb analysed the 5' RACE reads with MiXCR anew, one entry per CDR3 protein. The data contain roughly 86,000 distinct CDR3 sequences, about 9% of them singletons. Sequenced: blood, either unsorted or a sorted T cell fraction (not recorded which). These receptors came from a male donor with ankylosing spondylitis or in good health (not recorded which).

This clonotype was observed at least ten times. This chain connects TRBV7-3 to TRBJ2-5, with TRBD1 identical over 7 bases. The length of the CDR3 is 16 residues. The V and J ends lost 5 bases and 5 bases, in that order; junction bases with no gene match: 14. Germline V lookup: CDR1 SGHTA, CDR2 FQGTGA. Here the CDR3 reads CASSLNPRTGWETQYF. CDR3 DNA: TGTGCCAGCAGCCTGAACCCCCGGACAGGCTGGGAGACCCAGTACTTC.

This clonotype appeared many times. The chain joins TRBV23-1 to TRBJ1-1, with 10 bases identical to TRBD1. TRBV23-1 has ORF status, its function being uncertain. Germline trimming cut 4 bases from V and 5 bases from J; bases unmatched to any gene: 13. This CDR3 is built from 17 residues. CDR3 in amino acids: CASSLSVTGGGGTEAFF. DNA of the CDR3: TGCGCCAGCAGTCTAAGCGTGACAGGGGGCGGTGGGACTGAAGCTTTCTTT.

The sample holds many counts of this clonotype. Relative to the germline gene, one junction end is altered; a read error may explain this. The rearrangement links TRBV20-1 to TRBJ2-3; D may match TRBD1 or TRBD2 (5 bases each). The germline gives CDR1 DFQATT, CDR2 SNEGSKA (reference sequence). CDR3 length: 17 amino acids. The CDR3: CCARDGSGLFGADTQYF. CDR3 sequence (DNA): TGCTGTGCTAGAGATGGTTCGGGGCTATTTGGCGCAGATACGCAGTATTTT.

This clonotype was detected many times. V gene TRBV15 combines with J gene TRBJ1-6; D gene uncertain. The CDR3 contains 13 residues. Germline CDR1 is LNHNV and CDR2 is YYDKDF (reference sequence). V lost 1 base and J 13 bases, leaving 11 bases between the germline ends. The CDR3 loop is CATSRVPPQPLHF. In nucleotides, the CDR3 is TGTGCCACCAGCAGAGTGCCCCCCCAGCCCCTCCACTTT.

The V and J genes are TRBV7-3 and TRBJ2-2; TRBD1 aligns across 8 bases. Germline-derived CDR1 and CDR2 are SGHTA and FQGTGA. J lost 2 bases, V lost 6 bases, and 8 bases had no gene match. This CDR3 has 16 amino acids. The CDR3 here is CASRTSGGPNTGELFF. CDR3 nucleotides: TGTGCCAGCAGAACCTCAGGGGGCCCTAACACCGGGGAGCTGTTTTTT.

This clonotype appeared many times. In nucleotides, the CDR3 is TGTGCCAGCTCACCACCAACGTCCGGGACGGCCTATGGCTACACCTTC. This codes for CASSPPTSGTAYGYTF. The V gene is TRBV18, the J gene TRBJ1-2; D is perhaps TRBD1 (5 bases). Trimming removed 0 bases at V and 4 bases at J, with 15 bases between. CDR3 length: 16 amino acids. Germline V gives CDR1 KGHSH, CDR2 LQKENI.

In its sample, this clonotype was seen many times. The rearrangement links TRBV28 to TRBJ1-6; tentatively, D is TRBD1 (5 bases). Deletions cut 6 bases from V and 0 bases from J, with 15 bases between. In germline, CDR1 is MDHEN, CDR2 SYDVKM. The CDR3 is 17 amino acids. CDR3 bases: TGTGCCAGCAGGTCGGGACTTTCGAACTCCTATAATTCACCCCTCCACTTT. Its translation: CASRSGLSNSYNSPLHF.

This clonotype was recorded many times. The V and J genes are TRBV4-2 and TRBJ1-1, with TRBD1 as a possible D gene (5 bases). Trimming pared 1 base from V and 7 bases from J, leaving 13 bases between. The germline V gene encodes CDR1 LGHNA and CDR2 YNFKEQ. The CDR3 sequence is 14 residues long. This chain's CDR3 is CASSQVGTGGEAFF. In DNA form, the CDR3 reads TGTGCCAGCAGCCAAGTTGGAACAGGAGGTGAAGCTTTCTTT.

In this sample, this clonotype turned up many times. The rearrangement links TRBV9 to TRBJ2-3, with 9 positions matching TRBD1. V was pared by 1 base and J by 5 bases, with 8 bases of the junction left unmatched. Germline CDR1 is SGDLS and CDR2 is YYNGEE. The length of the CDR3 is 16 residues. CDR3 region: CASSVNVQGAEDTQYF. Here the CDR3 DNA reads TGTGCCAGCAGCGTAAACGTACAGGGGGCAGAAGATACGCAGTATTTT.

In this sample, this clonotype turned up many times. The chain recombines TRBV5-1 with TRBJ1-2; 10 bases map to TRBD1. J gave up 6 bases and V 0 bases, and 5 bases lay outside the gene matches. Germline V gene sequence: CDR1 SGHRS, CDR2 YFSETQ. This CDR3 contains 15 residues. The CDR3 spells CASSLAGQGLDGYTF. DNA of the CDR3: TGCGCCAGCAGCTTGGCGGGACAGGGGTTGGATGGCTACACCTTC.

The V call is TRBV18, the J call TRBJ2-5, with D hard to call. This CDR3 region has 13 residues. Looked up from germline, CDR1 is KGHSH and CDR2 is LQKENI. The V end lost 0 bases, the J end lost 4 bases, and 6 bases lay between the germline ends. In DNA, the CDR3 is TGTGCCAGCTCACCACCGGGTATAGAGACCCAGTACTTC. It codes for CASSPPGIETQYF.

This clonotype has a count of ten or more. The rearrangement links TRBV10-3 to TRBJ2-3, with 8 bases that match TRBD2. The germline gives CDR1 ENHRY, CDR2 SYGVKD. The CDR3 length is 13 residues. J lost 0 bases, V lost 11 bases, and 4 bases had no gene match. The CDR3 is CAVAGGSTDTQYF. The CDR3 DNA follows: TGTGCCGTGGCGGGGGGAAGCACAGATACGCAGTATTTT.

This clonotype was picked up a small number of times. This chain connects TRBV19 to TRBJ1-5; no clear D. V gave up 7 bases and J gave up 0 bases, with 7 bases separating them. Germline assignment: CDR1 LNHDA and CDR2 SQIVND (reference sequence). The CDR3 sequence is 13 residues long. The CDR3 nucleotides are TGTGCCAGTACCCTCAGTAGCAATCAGCCCCAGCATTTT. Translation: CASTLSSNQPQHF.

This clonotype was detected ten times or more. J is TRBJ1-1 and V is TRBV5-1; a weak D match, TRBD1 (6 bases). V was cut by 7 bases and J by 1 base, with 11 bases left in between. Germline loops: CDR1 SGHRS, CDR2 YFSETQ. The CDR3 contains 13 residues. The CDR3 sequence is CASGRQENTEAFF. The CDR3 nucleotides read TGCGCCAGCGGACGACAGGAGAACACTGAAGCTTTCTTT.

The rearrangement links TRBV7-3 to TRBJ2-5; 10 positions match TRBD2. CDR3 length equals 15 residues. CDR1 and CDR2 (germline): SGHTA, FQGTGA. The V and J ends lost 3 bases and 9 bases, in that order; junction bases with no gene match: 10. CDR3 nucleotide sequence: TGTGCCAGCAGCTTCACTAGCGGGGCGGGGGAGGCCCAGTACTTC. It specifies CASSFTSGAGEAQYF.

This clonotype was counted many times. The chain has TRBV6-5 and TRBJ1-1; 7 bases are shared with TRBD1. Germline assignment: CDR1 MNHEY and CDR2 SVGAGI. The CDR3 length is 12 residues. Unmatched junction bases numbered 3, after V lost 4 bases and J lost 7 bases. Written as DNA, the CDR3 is TGTGCCAGCAGTTCCCGGGACAGTGAAGCTTTCTTT. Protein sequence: CASSSRDSEAFF.

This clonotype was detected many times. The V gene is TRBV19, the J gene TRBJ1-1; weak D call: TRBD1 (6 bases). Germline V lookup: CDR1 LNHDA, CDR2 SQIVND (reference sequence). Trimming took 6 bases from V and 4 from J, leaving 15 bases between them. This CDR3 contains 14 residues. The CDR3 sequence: CASSNEQGTTEAFF. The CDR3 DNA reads TGTGCCAGTAGCAATGAACAGGGTACCACTGAAGCTTTCTTT.

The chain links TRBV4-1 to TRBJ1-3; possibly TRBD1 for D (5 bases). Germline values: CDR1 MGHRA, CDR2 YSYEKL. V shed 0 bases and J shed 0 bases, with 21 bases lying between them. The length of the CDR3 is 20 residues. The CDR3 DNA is TGCGCCAGCAGCCAAGAATCTGGGGCAGCAATAACTCTCTCTGGAAACACCATATATTTT. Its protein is CASSQESGAAITLSGNTIYF.

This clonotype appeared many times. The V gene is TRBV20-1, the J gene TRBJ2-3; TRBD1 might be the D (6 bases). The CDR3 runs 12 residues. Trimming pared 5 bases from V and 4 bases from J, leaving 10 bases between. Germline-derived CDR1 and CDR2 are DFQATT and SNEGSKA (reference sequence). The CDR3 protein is CSAPAGADTQYF. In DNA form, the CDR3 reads TGCAGTGCTCCCGCAGGGGCAGATACGCAGTATTTT.

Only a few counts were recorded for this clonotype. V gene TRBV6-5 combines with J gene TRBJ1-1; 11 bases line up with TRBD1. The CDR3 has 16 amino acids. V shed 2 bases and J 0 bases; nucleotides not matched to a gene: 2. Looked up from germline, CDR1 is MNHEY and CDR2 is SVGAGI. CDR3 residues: CASSYGQGAVNTEAFF. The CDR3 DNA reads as TGTGCCAGCAGTTACGGACAGGGGGCCGTGAACACTGAAGCTTTCTTT.

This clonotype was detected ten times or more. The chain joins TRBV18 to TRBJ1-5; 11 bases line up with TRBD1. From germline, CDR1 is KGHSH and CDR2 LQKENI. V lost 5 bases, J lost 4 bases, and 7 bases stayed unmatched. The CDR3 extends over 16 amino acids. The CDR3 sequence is CASSITGQGGNQPQHF. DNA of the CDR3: TGTGCCAGCTCAATAACGGGACAGGGGGGGAATCAGCCCCAGCATTTT.

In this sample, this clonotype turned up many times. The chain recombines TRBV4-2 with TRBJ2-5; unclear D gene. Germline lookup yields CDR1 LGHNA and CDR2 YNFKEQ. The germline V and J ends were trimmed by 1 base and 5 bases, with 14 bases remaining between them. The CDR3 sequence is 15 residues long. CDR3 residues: CASSQVRNPGETQYF. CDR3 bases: TGTGCCAGCAGCCAAGTCAGGAACCCCGGGGAGACCCAGTACTTC.

CDR3 loop: CASSLVQGASYNEQFF. CDR3 coding DNA: TGCGCCAGCAGCTTGGTACAGGGGGCGTCCTACAATGAGCAGTTCTTC. The gene calls are TRBV5-1 and TRBJ2-1; 9 bases line up with TRBD1. CDR3 size: 16 residues. Looked up from germline, CDR1 is SGHRS and CDR2 is YFSETQ. Trimming removed 0 bases from V and 1 base from J; junction bases left unmatched: 2. Drawing the rest from reference TRBV5-1 and TRBJ2-1, the complete variable domain is KAGVTQTPRYLIKTRGQQVTLSCSPISGHRSVSWYQQTPGQGLQFLFEYFSETQRNKGNFPGRFSGRQFSNSRSEMNVSTLELGDSALYLCASSLVQGASYNEQFFGPGTRLTVL.

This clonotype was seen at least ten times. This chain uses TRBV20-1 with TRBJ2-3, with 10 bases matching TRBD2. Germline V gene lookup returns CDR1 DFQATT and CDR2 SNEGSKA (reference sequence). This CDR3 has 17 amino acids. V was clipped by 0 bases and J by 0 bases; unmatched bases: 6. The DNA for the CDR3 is TGCAGTGCTAGAGATTTCGGACTAGCGGCTAGCACAGATACGCAGTATTTT. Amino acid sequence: CSARDFGLAASTDTQYF.

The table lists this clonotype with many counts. The CDR3 DNA reads as TGTGCCAGCAGCGTGAACAGGGGGAACACCGGGGAGCTGTTTTTT. Translation: CASSVNRGNTGELFF. This chain connects TRBV7-2 to TRBJ2-2; 7 nucleotides match TRBD1. Per germline, CDR1 SGHTA and CDR2 FQGNSA. The V gene end was trimmed by 5 bases and the J gene end by 1 base; junction bases not matched to a gene: 4. CDR3 length equals 15 residues.

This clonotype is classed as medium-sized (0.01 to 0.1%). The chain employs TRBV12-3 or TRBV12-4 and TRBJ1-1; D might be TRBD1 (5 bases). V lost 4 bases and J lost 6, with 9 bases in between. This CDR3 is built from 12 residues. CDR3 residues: CASSWGRSEAFF. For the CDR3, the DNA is TGTGCCAGCAGTTGGGGCAGGTCTGAAGCTTTCTTT.

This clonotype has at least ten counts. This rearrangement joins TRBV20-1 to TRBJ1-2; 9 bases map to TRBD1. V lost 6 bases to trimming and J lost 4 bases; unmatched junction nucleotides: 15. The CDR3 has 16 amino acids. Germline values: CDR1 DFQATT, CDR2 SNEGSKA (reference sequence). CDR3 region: CSAMYTGGAVRYGYTF. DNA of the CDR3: TGCAGTGCCATGTATACAGGGGGCGCTGTTCGCTATGGCTACACCTTC.